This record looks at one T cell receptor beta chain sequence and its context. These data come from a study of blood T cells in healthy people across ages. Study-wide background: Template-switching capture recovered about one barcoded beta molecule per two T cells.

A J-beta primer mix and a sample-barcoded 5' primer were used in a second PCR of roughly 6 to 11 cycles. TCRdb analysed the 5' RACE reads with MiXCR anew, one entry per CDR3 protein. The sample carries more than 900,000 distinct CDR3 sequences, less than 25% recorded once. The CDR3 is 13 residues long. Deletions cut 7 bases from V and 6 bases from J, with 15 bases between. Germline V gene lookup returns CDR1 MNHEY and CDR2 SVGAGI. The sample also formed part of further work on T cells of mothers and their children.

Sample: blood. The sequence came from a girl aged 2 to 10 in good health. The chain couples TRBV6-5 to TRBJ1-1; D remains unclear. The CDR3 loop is CASTYACCAEAFF. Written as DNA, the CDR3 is TGTGCCAGCACCTACGCTTGTTGCGCTGAAGCTTTCTTT.